The present T cell receptor beta chain was sequenced within a study of blood T cell repertoires in COVID-19. V was clipped by 1 base and J by 4 bases; unmatched bases: 4. CDR1 is SQVTM, CDR2 ANQGSEA, per germline. The CDR3 has 14 residues. Clones were read by immunoSEQ multiplex PCR, and TCRdb kept only the in-frame ones, dropping some. The profile shows fewer than 150,000 clones, around 85% of them singletons. The chain joins TRBV29-1 to TRBJ2-3; TRBD2 matches 8 bases. This clonotype originated in a woman aged 55 to 70 with COVID-19, enrolled during active disease. Sequenced sample: peripheral blood. The chain's CDR3 is CSVEGLAKADTQYF. CDR3 coding DNA: TGCAGCGTTGAAGGACTAGCGAAGGCAGATACGCAGTATTTT.